This T cell receptor beta chain derives from a study of blood T cells in healthy people across ages (dated by TCRdb to between 2014 and 2017). At the level of the whole study: In model experiments, template switching captured roughly one uniquely barcoded TCR beta cDNA molecule for every two T cells. To track age-related changes in TCR beta repertoire diversity, the study relied on deep sequencing normalized with unique cDNA molecular identifiers. Four age groups were formed from the donors: young (average about 15 years), middle-aged (approximately 42), aged (about 68) and long-lived (approximately 80). To avoid experimental bias, donors of different ages were randomly spread across the sequencing lanes. Two additional independent replicas of 1 million unique cDNA reads from the same blood draw were analyzed for two donors (one aged 18 to 29 and one aged 80 or older).

Donors were 35 to 40 systemically healthy Caucasian individuals from Russia aged roughly 6 to 90 years. Approximately 9.7 milliliters of peripheral blood were drawn from each donor into EDTA-treated Vacutainer tubes. Ficoll-Paque density-gradient centrifugation was used to isolate PBMCs, with at least 7 million obtained per sample. Trizol reagent was used to extract total RNA from the PBMCs, yielding at least 5 micrograms per sample. For every donor, flow cytometry on a PBMC aliquot measured the percentage of naive CD45RAhigh/CD27high T cells. Library prep was done by 5' RACE. Sequencing instrument: Illumina HiSeq 2500. The second PCR ran for roughly 6 to 11 cycles and used a J-beta primer mix along with a sample-barcoded 5' primer. Each TCR beta cDNA molecule received a unique molecular identifier from a template-switch 5' adaptor carrying 12 random nucleotides. Each sample yielded at least 2.5 million CDR3-containing paired-end reads. First-strand cDNA synthesis was performed from all RNA using the Mint cDNA synthesis kit, with priming by a TRBC-specific oligonucleotide. Following uracil-DNA glycosylase treatment, a first 18-cycle PCR with universal primers M1SS and BC2_uni_R was performed on all cDNA. In the paper's pipeline: For normalization, 1 million high-quality reads were randomly selected from each sample, with every read carrying a distinct molecular identifier. Reads sharing molecular identifiers were discarded rather than binned into consensus sequences. MiTCR, set to a Q25 quality threshold and the strictest error-elimination algorithm, was used for CDR3 identification, clonotype clustering and error correction. A nonparametric unseen species model with Euler transformation was used to estimate a lower bound on total TCR beta diversity. The raw public reads went through TCRdb reprocessing: fastp at Q25, MiXCR clone calling, in-frame beta chains kept. Records with the same CDR3 protein are collapsed into one entry carrying the most frequent genes and DNA. The V and J calls come from TCRdb's annotation, not from the publication. Across this sample there are hundreds of thousands of distinct CDR3 sequences, with roughly 30% seen only once. Of the sample, approximately 15% falls within the top ten clones.

Many counts were recorded for this clonotype. What antigen it recognizes has not been identified. Per-nucleotide qualities are absent, and no much larger clonotype sits a single base away. V is pruned by 1 base and J by 3 bases, leaving 13 bases of the junction without a gene match. In the germline V gene, CDR1 corresponds to SGHVS and CDR2 to FNYEAQ. Its CDR3 holds 18 amino acids, cysteine through phenylalanine. Of the read, only the CDR3 DNA is kept; its 54 bases are in frame from base 1. The research as a whole found: Compared with the aged group, the long-lived group had more naive CD4+ T cells, fewer expanded clones and increased TCR diversity, a pattern suggesting age selection. Observed TCR beta diversity correlated strongly with the percentage of naive T cells measured by flow cytometry. Estimates of total diversity based on one million sequenced T cells were regarded as lower bounds and as underestimates. Conclusive comparison of naive and antigen-experienced compartments was prevented by the profiling of bulk unsorted PBMCs. Donor CMV infection status was unknown, potentially confounding age-related changes in expanded clonotypes. As age increased, observed TCR beta diversity per million T cells dropped in a roughly linear way, and a significant reduction was already evident by age about 36.

This clonotype was obtained from a woman of 80 years or more in good health. In this chain, TRBV7-6 is recombined with TRBJ2-7, and TRBD1 matches 9 of the central bases. The sequencing input was blood. This receptor carries the CDR3 CASSLESAGGQGYYEQYF. The DNA sequence is TGTGCCAGCAGCTTAGAGTCCGCAGGGGGACAGGGCTACTACGAGCAGTACTTC.